The T cell receptor beta chain described here comes from a study of T cell changes during pregnancy in multiple sclerosis. The germline V gene encodes CDR1 MDHEN and CDR2 SYDVKM. Between the trimmed V and J ends, which lost 2 bases and 5 bases, there was a span of 18 bases. The CDR3 spans 16 residues. Profiled with immunoSEQ multiplex PCR; TCRdb holds only in-frame clones, not every one. The sample includes around 57,000 clones, roughly 88% of them seen just once. J is TRBJ1-1 and V is TRBV28; D perhaps matches TRBD1 (6 bases). Sample: peripheral blood, taken in the third trimester of pregnancy. The origin of this receptor is a female donor in good health, enrolled as a control in a pregnancy study. Here the CDR3 reads CASSLNLGGLETEAFF. The CDR3 DNA reads TGTGCCAGCAGTTTAAATTTGGGGGGGCTCGAGACTGAAGCTTTCTTT. Together with reference TRBV28 and TRBJ1-1, the CDR3 gives the full variable domain: DVKVTQSSRYLVKRTGEKVFLECVQDMDHENMFWYRQDPGLGLRLIYFSYDVKMKEKGDIPEGYSVSREKKERFSLILESASTNQTSMYLCASSLNLGGLETEAFFGQGTRLTVV.